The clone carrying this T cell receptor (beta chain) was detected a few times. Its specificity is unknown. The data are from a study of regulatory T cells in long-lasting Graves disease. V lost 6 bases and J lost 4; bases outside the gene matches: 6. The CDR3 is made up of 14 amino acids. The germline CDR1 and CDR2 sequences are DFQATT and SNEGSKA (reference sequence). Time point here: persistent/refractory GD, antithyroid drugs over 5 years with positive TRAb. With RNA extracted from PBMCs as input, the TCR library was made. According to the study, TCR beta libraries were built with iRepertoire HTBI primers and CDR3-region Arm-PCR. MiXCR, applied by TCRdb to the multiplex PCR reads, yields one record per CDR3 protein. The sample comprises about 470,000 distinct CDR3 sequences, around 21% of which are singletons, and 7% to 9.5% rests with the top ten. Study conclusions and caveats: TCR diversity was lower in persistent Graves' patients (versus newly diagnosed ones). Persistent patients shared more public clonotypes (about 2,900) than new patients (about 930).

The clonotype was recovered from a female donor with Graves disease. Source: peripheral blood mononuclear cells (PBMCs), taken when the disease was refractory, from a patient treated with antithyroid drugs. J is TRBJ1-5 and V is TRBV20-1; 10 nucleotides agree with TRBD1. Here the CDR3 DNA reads TGCAGTGCCCGGGACAGGGGCGATAATCAGCCCCAGCATTTT. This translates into CSARDRGDNQPQHF.